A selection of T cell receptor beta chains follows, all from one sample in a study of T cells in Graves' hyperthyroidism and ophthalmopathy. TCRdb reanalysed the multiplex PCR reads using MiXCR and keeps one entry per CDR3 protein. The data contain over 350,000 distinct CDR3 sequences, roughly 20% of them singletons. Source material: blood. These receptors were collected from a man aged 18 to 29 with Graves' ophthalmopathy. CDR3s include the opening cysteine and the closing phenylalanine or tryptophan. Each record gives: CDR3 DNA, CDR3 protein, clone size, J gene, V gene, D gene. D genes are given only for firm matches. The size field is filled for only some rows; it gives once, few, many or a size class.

TGCAGTGCACAGAAGGGCACTGAAGCTTTCTTT CSAQKGTEAFF many TRBJ1-1 TRBV20-1 -
TGTGCCAGCAGTAAACAGGGGCCTGGAAACACCATATATTTT CASSKQGPGNTIYF few TRBJ1-3 TRBV12-3/TRBV12-4 TRBD1
TGTGCCAGCAGCTTGGTTTTCGGGAACGAGCAGTACTTC CASSLVFGNEQYF few TRBJ2-7 TRBV5-5 -
TGTGCCAGCAGCTGGGTAGACGAGCAGTACTTC CASSWVDEQYF few TRBJ2-7 TRBV5-8 -
TGTGCCAGCAGTTACTCAGGGGAGGAGGGCTACACCTTC CASSYSGEEGYTF few TRBJ1-2 TRBV6-5 -
TGTGCCAGCAGTTCCAGTCAGGGGTGGAATTCACCCCTCCACTTT CASSSSQGWNSPLHF - TRBJ1-6 TRBV6-5 -
TGTGCCAGCACCGGGAACCAAGAGACCCAGTACTTC CASTGNQETQYF - TRBJ2-5 TRBV6-1 -
TGTGCCAGCAGCCGAAACAGGGGGCTGGGCTATGGCTACACCTTC CASSRNRGLGYGYTF - TRBJ1-2 TRBV14 TRBD1
TGCGCCAGCAGCTTCACAGGGTCTAAGCACAATGAGCAGTTCTTC CASSFTGSKHNEQFF many TRBJ2-1 TRBV5-1 -
TGTGCCAGCAGCTCTCGACAGGCGAACACCGGGGAGCTGTTTTTT CASSSRQANTGELFF many TRBJ2-2 TRBV11-2 -
TGTGCCAGCACCTCCGCCGGGACAGGCGGGACCGGGGAGCTGTTTTTT CASTSAGTGGTGELFF - TRBJ2-2 TRBV11-2 TRBD1
TGTGCCAGCAGTCCCAAGTACGAGCAGTACTTC CASSPKYEQYF - TRBJ2-7 TRBV2 -
TGTGCCAGCAGTTTGGGCGGGGGGGCCAGGGATGAGCAGTTCTTC CASSLGGGARDEQFF many TRBJ2-1 TRBV12-3/TRBV12-4 TRBD2
TGCAGTGCCCCGCCCACACTGATCTCTGGAAACACCATATATTTT CSAPPTLISGNTIYF few TRBJ1-3 TRBV20-1 -
TGTGCCAGCGGGTGGGGCAGGGTACAGTTCTTC CASGWGRVQFF few TRBJ2-1 TRBV6-2/TRBV6-3 -
TGTGCCACCAGCAGAGATCTTGGGGCGGACAGATATTACTCTGGAAACACCATATATTTT CATSRDLGADRYYSGNTIYF - TRBJ1-3 TRBV15 -
TGTGCCAGCAGCCCTGCCTCAAACACCATATATTTT CASSPASNTIYF - TRBJ1-3 TRBV7-9 -
TGTGCCAGCGCACCTTCTGACTTCCCAGATACGCAGTATTTT CASAPSDFPDTQYF few TRBJ2-3 TRBV7-8 -
TGTGCCAGTAGTACCCCCAGACTAGGGGTCAATGAGCAGTTCTTC CASSTPRLGVNEQFF - TRBJ2-1 TRBV19 -
TGTGCCAGCACCCCCCGCAGGGGGCACCACGAGCAGTACTTC CASTPRRGHHEQYF many TRBJ2-7 TRBV7-6 TRBD1
TGTGCCAGCACCCAGGGGGGGGATCAGCCCCAGCATTTT CASTQGGDQPQHF many TRBJ1-5 TRBV2 TRBD1
TGTGCCAGCAGACGGGAGACTGAAGCTTTCTTT CASRRETEAFF many TRBJ1-1 TRBV12-3/TRBV12-4 -
TGTGCCAGCAGCTTAGATAGGCTAGCGGGGGGGCCCATGGAGGAGACCCAGTACTTC CASSLDRLAGGPMEETQYF - TRBJ2-5 TRBV7-9 TRBD2
TGCGCCAGCAGCTTGACGGGACAGGGGGCGCCGGATGGCTACACCTTC CASSLTGQGAPDGYTF many TRBJ1-2 TRBV5-1 TRBD1
TGTGCCAGCAGGGAGGGGACACTGAAAGCTTTCTTT CASREGTLKAFF many TRBJ1-1 TRBV12-3/TRBV12-4 -
TGTGCCAGCAGTGATGGCGGCTACACCGGGGAGCTGTTTTTT CASSDGGYTGELFF once TRBJ2-2 TRBV12-3/TRBV12-4 -
TGTGCCAGCAGTGACAGCGAGACCCAGTACTTC CASSDSETQYF few TRBJ2-5 TRBV6-1 -
TGTGCCAGCAGCCCCCCCGGGTATACGCAGTATTTT CASSPPGYTQYF few TRBJ2-3 TRBV7-8 -
TGCGCCAGCAGCCAAGAGGGACAGAGCTACGAGCAGTACTTC CASSQEGQSYEQYF many TRBJ2-7 TRBV4-1 TRBD1
TGCGCCAGCTCCATCGACGTTTTCTTCTATGGCTACACCTTC CASSIDVFFYGYTF few TRBJ1-2 TRBV10-2 -
TGTGCCAGCAGTGAATTTTGGAGAGAACAAGAGACCCAGTACTTC CASSEFWREQETQYF many TRBJ2-5 TRBV2 -
TGCGCCAGCAGCTCTCTAGCGGGGGGGCCTGATGAGCAGTTCTTC CASSSLAGGPDEQFF few TRBJ2-1 TRBV4-1 TRBD2
TGTGCCAGCAGCCGCGGACAGGGCACCGGGGAGCTGTTTTTT CASSRGQGTGELFF few TRBJ2-2 TRBV7-3 TRBD1
TGTGCCAGCAGTGACCGGGACAGGAATTTACAAGAGACCCAGTACTTC CASSDRDRNLQETQYF many TRBJ2-5 TRBV6-1 TRBD1
TGTGCCAGCAAGATGACAGGCAACTATGGCTACACCTTC CASKMTGNYGYTF many TRBJ1-2 TRBV2 -
TGTGCCAGTAGTATGGGACGTCAAGAGACCCAGTACTTC CASSMGRQETQYF many TRBJ2-5 TRBV19 -
TGTGCCAGCGGGGTTTTGGAAAAACTGTTTTTT CASGVLEKLFF many TRBJ1-4 TRBV2 -
TGTGCCAGCAGCCCGGGACTAGCGGGGACCGGGGAGCTGTTTTTT CASSPGLAGTGELFF few TRBJ2-2 TRBV11-2 TRBD2
TGCAGCCTCGGAAGGGGGAGGACTGAAGCTTTCTTT CSLGRGRTEAFF - TRBJ1-1 TRBV29-1 -
TGTGCCAGCTCACCAGTTCGGGGGGGGCGAGAGACCCAGTACTTC CASSPVRGGRETQYF few TRBJ2-5 TRBV18 TRBD2
TGTGCCAGCAGCCCCATGTTAGTCGCCGGGGAGCTGTTTTTT CASSPMLVAGELFF few TRBJ2-2 TRBV14 -
TGTGCCTGTAGTATCGGGACAGGGGGCAATGGCTACACCTTC CACSIGTGGNGYTF - TRBJ1-2 TRBV19 TRBD1
TGTGCCAGCAGTGAAGTTAATCAGCCCCAGCATTTT CASSEVNQPQHF many TRBJ1-5 TRBV2 -
TGCAGTGCTACTGGGACTGGCACAGATACGCAGTATTTT CSATGTGTDTQYF many TRBJ2-3 TRBV20-1 -
TGTGCCAGCAGTTTAGGGAGACAGGGGGGCCACAATGAGCAGTACTTC CASSLGRQGGHNEQYF - TRBJ2-7 TRBV12-3/TRBV12-4 TRBD1